This T cell receptor beta chain is drawn from a study of identical twins. The V gene end was trimmed by 2 bases and the J gene end by 4 bases; junction bases not matched to a gene: 7. This CDR3 contains 15 residues. The germline V gene has CDR1 GTSNPN and CDR2 SVGIG (reference sequence). This clonotype has only a few counts. Each CDR3 protein is one row after TCRdb ran MiXCR on the 5' RACE reads. The sample consists of 350,000 or so distinct CDR3 sequences, 9% of them appearing once. The specimen was naive T cells sorted from blood. This sequence was found in a woman between 50 and 59 years old in good health. V and J are TRBV30 and TRBJ2-7; TRBD1 aligns across 11 bases. The DNA for the CDR3 is TGTGCCTGGAGTACCCCGGGACAGGGGGTTTACGAGCAGTACGTC. Its protein is CAWSTPGQGVYEQYV.